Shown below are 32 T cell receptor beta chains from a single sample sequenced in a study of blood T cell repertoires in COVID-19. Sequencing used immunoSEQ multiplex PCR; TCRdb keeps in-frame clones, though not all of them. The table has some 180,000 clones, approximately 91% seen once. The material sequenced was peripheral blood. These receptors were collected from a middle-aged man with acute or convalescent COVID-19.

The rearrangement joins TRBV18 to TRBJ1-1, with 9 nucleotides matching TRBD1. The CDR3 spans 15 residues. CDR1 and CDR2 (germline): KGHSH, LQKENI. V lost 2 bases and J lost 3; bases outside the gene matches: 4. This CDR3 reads CASSPGTGRYTEAFF. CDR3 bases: TGTGCCAGCTCACCAGGGACAGGGAGGTACACTGAAGCTTTCTTT.

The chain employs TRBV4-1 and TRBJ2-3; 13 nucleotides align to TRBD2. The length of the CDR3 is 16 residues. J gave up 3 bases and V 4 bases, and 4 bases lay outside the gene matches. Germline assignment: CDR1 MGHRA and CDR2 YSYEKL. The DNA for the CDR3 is TGCGCCAGCAGCCTCACTAGCGGGGGGGCGACAGATACGCAGTATTTT. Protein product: CASSLTSGGATDTQYF.

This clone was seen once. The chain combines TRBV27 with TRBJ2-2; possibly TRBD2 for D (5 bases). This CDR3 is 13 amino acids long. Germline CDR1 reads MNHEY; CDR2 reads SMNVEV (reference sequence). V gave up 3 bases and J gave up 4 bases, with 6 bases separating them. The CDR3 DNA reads TGTGCCAGCAGTTTTCGGGGCACCGGGGAGCTGTTTTTT. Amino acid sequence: CASSFRGTGELFF.

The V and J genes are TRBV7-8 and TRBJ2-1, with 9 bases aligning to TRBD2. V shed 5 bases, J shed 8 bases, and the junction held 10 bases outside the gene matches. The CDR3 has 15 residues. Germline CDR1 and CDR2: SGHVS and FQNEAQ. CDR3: CASSPTGGGADEQFF. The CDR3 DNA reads TGTGCCAGCAGCCCCACCGGCGGGGGGGCCGATGAGCAGTTCTTC.

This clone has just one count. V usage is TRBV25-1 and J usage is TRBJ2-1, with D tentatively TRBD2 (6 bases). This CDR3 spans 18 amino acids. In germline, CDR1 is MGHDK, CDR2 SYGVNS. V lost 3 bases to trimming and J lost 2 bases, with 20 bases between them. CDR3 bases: TGTGCCAGCAGTGACATCCCGGGAGCCCCCCTAACCTACAATGAGCAGTTCTTC. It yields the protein CASSDIPGAPLTYNEQFF. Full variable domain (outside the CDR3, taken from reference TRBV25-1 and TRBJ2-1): EADIYQTPRYLVIGTGKKITLECSQTMGHDKMYWYQQDPGMELHLIHYSYGVNSTEKGDLSSESTVSRIRTEHFPLTLESARPSHTSQYLCASSDIPGAPLTYNEQFFGPGTRLTVL.

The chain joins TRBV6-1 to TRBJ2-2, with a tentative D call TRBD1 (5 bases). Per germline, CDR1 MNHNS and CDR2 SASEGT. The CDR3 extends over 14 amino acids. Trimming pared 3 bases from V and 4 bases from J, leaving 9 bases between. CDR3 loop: CASSDKGVTGELFF. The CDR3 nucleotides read TGTGCCAGCAGTGATAAAGGGGTCACCGGGGAGCTGTTTTTT.

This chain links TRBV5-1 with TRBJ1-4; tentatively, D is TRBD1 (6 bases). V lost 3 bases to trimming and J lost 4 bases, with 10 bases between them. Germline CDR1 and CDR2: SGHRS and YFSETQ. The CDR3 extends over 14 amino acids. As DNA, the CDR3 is TGCGCCAGCAGCTACGGACAGCGTAATGAAAAACTGTTTTTT. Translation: CASSYGQRNEKLFF.

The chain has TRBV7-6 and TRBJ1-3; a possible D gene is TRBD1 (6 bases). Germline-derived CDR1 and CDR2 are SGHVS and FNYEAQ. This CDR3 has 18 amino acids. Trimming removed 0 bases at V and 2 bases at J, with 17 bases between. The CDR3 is CASSLASGGRPPGNTIYF. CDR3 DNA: TGTGCCAGCAGCTTAGCCTCGGGGGGCAGGCCTCCTGGAAACACCATATATTTT.

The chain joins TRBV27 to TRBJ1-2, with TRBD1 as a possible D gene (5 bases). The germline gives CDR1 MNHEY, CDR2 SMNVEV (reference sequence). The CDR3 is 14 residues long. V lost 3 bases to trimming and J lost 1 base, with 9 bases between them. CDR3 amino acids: CASSFGGGNYGYTF. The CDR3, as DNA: TGTGCCAGCAGTTTCGGGGGTGGTAACTATGGCTACACCTTC.

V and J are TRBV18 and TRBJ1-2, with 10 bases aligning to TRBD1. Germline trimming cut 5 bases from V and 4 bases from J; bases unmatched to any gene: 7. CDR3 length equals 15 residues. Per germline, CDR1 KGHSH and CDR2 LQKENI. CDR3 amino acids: CASSSGQGSPYGYTF. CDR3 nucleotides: TGTGCCAGCTCATCGGGACAGGGGAGCCCCTATGGCTACACCTTC.

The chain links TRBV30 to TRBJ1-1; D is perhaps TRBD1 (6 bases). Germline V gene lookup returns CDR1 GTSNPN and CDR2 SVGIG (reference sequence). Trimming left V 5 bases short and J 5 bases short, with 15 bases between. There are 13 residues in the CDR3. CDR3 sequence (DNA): TGTGCCTGGGCTGTCAACAGGGAAACTGAAGCTTTCTTT. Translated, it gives CAWAVNRETEAFF.

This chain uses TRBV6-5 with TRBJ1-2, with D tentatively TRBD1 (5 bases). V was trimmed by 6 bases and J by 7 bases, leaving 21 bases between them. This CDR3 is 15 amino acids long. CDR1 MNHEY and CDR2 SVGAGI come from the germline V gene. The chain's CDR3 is CASRRDAGLPSGYTF. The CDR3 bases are TGTGCCAGCAGGAGGGACGCGGGACTCCCTTCTGGCTACACCTTC.

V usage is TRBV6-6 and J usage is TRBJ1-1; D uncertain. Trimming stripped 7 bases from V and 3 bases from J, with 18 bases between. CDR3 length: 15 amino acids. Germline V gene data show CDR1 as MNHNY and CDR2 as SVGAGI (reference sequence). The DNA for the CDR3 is TGTGCCAGCACCCAAGCGGGGTTGGCGGACACTGAAGCTTTCTTT. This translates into CASTQAGLADTEAFF.

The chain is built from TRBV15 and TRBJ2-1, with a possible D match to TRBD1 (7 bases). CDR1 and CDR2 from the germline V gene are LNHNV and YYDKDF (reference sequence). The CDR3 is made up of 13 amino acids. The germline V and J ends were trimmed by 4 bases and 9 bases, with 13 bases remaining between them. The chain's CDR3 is CATSTSGGFEQFF. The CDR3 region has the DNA TGTGCCACCAGCACCTCAGGGGGGTTTGAGCAGTTCTTC. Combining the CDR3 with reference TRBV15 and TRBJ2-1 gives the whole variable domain DAMVIQNPRYQVTQFGKPVTLSCSQTLNHNVMYWYQQKSSQAPKLLFHYYDKDFNNEADTPDNFQSRRPNTSFCFLDIRSPGLGDTAMYLCATSTSGGFEQFFGPGTRLTVL.

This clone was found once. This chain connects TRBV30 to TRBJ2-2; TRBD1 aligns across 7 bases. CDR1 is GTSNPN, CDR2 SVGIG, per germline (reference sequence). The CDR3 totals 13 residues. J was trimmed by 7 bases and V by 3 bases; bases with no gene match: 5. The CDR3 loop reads CAWSSQGVGELFF. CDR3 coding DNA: TGTGCCTGGAGCTCCCAGGGGGTCGGGGAGCTGTTTTTT.

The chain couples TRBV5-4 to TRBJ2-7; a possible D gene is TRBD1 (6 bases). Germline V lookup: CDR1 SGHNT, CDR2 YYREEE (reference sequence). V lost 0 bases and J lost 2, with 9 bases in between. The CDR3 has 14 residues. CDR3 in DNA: TGTGCCAGCAGCTTGGAACAGGGAACCTACGAGCAGTACTTC. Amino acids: CASSLEQGTYEQYF.

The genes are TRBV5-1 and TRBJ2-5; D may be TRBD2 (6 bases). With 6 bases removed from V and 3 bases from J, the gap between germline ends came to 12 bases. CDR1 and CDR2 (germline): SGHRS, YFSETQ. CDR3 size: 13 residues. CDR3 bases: TGCGCCAGCACCGACCCGGGGGAAGAGACCCAGTACTTC. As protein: CASTDPGEETQYF.

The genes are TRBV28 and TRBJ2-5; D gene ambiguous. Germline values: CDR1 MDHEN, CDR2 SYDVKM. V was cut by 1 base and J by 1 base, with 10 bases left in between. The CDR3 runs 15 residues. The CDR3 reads CASSLFQQPQETQYF. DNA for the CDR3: TGTGCCAGCAGTTTATTTCAACAACCCCAAGAGACCCAGTACTTC.

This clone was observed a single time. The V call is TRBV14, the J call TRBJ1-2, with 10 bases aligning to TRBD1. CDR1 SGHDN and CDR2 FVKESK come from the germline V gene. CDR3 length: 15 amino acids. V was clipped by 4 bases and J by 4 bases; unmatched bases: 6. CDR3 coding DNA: TGTGCCAGCAGCCTTCCGGGACAGGGGCGCTATGGCTACACCTTC. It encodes CASSLPGQGRYGYTF.

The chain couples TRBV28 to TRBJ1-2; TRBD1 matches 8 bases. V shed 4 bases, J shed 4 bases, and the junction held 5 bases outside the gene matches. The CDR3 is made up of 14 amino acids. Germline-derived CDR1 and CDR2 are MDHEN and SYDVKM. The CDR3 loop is CASSSQGQGYGYTF. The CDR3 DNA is TGTGCCAGCAGTTCCCAAGGACAGGGCTATGGCTACACCTTC.

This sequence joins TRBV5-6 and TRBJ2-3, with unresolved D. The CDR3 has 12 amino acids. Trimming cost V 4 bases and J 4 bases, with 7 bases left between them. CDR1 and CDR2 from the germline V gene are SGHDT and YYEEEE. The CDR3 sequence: CASSPASDTQYF. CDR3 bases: TGTGCCAGCAGCCCAGCGTCAGATACGCAGTATTTT.

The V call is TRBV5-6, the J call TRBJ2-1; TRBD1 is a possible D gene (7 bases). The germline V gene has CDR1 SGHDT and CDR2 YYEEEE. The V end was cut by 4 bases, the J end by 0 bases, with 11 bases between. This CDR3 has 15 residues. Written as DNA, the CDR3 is TGTGCCAGCAGCGCGGGACAGAGCTCCTACAATGAGCAGTTCTTC. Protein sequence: CASSAGQSSYNEQFF.

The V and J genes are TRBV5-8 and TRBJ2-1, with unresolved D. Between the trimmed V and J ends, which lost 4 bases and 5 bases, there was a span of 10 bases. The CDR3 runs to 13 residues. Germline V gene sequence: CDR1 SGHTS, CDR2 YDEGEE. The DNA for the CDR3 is TGTGCCAGCAGCCAACAAGGAGACAATGAGCAGTTCTTC. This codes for CASSQQGDNEQFF.

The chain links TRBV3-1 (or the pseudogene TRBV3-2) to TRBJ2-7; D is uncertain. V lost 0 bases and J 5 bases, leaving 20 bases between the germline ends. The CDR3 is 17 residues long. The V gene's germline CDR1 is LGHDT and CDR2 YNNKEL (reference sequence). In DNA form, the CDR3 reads TGTGCCAGCAGCCAAGAAACCGGTAGAATAATTCGGGACGAGCAGTACTTC. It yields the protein CASSQETGRIIRDEQYF.

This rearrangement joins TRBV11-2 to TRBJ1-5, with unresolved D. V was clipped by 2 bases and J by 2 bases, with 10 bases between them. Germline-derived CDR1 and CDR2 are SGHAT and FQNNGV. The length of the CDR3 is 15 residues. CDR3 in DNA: TGTGCCAGCAGCTTAACGGGAATAGGCAATCAGCCCCAGCATTTT. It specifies CASSLTGIGNQPQHF.

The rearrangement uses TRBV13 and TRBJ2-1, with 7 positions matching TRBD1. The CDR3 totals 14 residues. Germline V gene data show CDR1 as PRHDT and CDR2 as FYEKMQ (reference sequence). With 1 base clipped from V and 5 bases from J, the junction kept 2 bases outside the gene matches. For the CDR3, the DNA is TGTGCCAGCAGCTTAGACAGGGGTCACAATGAGCAGTTCTTC. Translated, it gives CASSLDRGHNEQFF. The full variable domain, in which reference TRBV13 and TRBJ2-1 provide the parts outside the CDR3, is AAGVIQSPRHLIKEKRETATLKCYPIPRHDTVYWYQQGPGQDPQFLISFYEKMQSDKGSIPDRFSAQQFSDYHSELNMSSLELGDSALYFCASSLDRGHNEQFFGPGTRLTVL.

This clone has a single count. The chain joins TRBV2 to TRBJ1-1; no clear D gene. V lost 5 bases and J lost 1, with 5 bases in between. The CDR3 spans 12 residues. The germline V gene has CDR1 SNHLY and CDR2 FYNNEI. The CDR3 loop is CASSSRNTEAFF. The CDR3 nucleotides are TGTGCCAGCAGTTCCCGGAACACTGAAGCTTTCTTT.

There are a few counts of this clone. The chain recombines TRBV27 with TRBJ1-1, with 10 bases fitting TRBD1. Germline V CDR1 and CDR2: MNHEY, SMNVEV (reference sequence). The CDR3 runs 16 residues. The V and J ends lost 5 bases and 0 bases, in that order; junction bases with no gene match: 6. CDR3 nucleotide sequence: TGTGCCAGCAGTCCCGGGACAGGGGCTCTGAACACTGAAGCTTTCTTT. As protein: CASSPGTGALNTEAFF.

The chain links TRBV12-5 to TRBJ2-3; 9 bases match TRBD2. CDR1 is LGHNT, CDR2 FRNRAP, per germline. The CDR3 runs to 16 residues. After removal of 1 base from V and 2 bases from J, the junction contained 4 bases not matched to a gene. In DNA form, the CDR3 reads TGTGCTAGTGGTTTGGGCCTAGCGGGGTTCACAGATACGCAGTATTTT. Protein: CASGLGLAGFTDTQYF.

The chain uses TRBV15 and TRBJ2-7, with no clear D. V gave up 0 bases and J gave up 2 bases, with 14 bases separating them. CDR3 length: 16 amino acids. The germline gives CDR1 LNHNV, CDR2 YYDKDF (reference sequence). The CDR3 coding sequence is TGTGCCACCAGCAGAGAGGTGGGCCGCAGAACCTACGAGCAGTACTTC. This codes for CATSREVGRRTYEQYF.

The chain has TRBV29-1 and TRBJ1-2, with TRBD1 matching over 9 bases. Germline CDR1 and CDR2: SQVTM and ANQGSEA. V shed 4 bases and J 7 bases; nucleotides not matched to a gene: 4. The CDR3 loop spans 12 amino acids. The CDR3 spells CSVADRGFGYTF. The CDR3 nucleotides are TGCAGCGTTGCGGACAGGGGTTTTGGCTACACCTTC.

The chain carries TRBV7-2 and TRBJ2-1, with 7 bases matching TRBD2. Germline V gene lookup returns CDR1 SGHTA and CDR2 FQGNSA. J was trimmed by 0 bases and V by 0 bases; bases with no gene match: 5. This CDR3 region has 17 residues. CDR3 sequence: CASSLAPRGSSYNEQFF. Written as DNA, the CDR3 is TGTGCCAGCAGCTTAGCTCCGCGGGGGTCCTCCTACAATGAGCAGTTCTTC.